Listed below are T cell receptor beta chains from one sample, sequenced in a study of blood T cell repertoires in COVID-19. Some clones are missing from TCRdb's copy, which holds only in-frame ones; the method was immunoSEQ multiplex PCR. The table lists about 200,000 clones, around 87% of them singletons, with 2% to 2.5% in the top ten. Material: PBMCs or T cells enriched from blood (not recorded which). All receptors derive from a woman in her twenties or thirties who had recovered from COVID-19. The conserved cysteine and the conserved F or W are not part of the CDR3 here. A clone size is listed for some rows: how often the clone was seen (once, few, many), or a class if it is expanded.

clone_size: once; v_call: TRBV12-3/TRBV12-4; j_call: TRBJ1-2; cdr3_aa: ASSLTTGDGYT
clone_size: -; v_call: TRBV19; j_call: TRBJ2-1; cdr3_aa: ASTLGLAAYNEQF
clone_size: -; v_call: TRBV4-3; j_call: TRBJ1-2; cdr3_aa: ASSQDLQVMGRGDGYT
clone_size: -; v_call: TRBV5-1; j_call: TRBJ1-2; cdr3_aa: ASSLDSDYGYT
clone_size: -; v_call: TRBV11-3; j_call: TRBJ2-3; cdr3_aa: ASSLGDGGDTQY
clone_size: -; v_call: TRBV19; j_call: TRBJ1-4; cdr3_aa: ASSDRANEKLF
clone_size: -; v_call: TRBV7-3; j_call: TRBJ2-5; cdr3_aa: ASSLGGQQETQY
clone_size: -; v_call: TRBV19; j_call: TRBJ1-1; cdr3_aa: ASSRRADGGTTEAF
clone_size: -; v_call: TRBV5-6; j_call: TRBJ2-3; cdr3_aa: ASSQTGFERQY
clone_size: -; v_call: TRBV6-1; j_call: TRBJ2-7; cdr3_aa: ASSGSGHTTPYEQY
clone_size: few; v_call: TRBV3-1/TRBV3-2; j_call: TRBJ1-4; cdr3_aa: ASSQVYRGKLF
clone_size: -; v_call: TRBV27; j_call: TRBJ1-4; cdr3_aa: ASSLSYRDRGDRNEKLF
clone_size: -; v_call: TRBV5-1; j_call: TRBJ2-1; cdr3_aa: ASSANQGGRGNEQF
clone_size: -; v_call: TRBV27; j_call: TRBJ1-6; cdr3_aa: ASREQRRPLH
clone_size: -; v_call: TRBV19; j_call: TRBJ1-2; cdr3_aa: ASSPLRTEPYGYT
clone_size: -; v_call: TRBV18; j_call: TRBJ2-4; cdr3_aa: ASSAGTSGRRHIQY
clone_size: -; v_call: TRBV10-2; j_call: TRBJ2-7; cdr3_aa: ASTSGTSSPRVPYEQY
clone_size: -; v_call: TRBV6-5; j_call: TRBJ2-3; cdr3_aa: ASSRTGRTDTQY
clone_size: -; v_call: TRBV29-1; j_call: TRBJ1-6; cdr3_aa: SVGTVYNSPLH
clone_size: -; v_call: TRBV9; j_call: TRBJ2-2; cdr3_aa: ASSVDHLRTGELF
clone_size: -; v_call: TRBV4-3; j_call: TRBJ2-1; cdr3_aa: ASSQDTAGAPYNEQF
clone_size: -; v_call: TRBV9; j_call: TRBJ1-4; cdr3_aa: ASSRPTGAEEEKLF
clone_size: once; v_call: TRBV15; j_call: TRBJ1-6; cdr3_aa: ATSRDQEGRD
clone_size: -; v_call: TRBV15; j_call: TRBJ1-3; cdr3_aa: ATSRLPTGSGNTIY
clone_size: -; v_call: TRBV7-2; j_call: TRBJ2-7; cdr3_aa: ASSQTRSGEQY
clone_size: -; v_call: TRBV29-1; j_call: TRBJ2-2; cdr3_aa: SANSREGPTGELF
clone_size: -; v_call: TRBV5-1; j_call: TRBJ1-2; cdr3_aa: ASRYRQYDSYGYT
clone_size: -; v_call: TRBV5-5; j_call: TRBJ2-7; cdr3_aa: ASSSPGTGVHEQY
clone_size: -; v_call: TRBV3-1/TRBV3-2; j_call: TRBJ2-3; cdr3_aa: ASSQGPSGSADTQY
clone_size: -; v_call: TRBV5-1; j_call: TRBJ2-5; cdr3_aa: ASSQTSWETQY
clone_size: -; v_call: TRBV7-9; j_call: TRBJ2-3; cdr3_aa: ASSPGLAELTDTQY
clone_size: -; v_call: TRBV7-8; j_call: TRBJ1-5; cdr3_aa: ASSLVGGFSQPQH